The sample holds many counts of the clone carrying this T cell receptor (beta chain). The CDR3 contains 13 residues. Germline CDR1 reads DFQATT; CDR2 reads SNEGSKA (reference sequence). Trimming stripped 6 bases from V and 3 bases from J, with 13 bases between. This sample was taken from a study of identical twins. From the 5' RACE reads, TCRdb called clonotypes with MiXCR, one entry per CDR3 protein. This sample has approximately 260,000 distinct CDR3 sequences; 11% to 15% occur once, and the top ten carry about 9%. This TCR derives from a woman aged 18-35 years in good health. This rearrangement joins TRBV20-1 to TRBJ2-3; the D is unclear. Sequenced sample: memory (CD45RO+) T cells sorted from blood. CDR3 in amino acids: CSALADGTDTQYF. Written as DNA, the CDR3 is TGCAGTGCCTTGGCAGACGGTACAGATACGCAGTATTTT.